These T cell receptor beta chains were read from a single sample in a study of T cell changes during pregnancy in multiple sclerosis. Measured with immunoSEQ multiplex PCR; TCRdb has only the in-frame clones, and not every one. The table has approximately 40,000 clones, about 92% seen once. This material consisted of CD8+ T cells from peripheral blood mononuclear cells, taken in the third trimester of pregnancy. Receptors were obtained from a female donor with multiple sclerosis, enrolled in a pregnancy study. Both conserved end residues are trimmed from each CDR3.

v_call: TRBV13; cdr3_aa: ASSLALAGTHTDTQY
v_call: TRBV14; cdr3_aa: ASSPGQIPSYEQY
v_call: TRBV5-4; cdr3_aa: ASSLSRGPETQY
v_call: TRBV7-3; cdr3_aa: ASSLTSTSGVHNEQF
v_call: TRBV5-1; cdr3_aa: ASSLGAHEQF
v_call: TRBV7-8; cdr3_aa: ASSSPTEGRNEQF
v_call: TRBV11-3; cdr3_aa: ASSLDSGLEGGQF
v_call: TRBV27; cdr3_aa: ASSHRDSQETQY
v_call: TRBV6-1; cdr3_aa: ASSDSRGLPYEQY
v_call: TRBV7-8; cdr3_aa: ASSLARTSGSPRETQY
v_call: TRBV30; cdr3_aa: AWTSGGREQF
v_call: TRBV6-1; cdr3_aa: ASRDSSGRTYEQY
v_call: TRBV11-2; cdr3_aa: ASSLDGGSREQY
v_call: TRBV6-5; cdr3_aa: ASSYVSGGPWDEQF
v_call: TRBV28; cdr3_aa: ASIGLRGLAGQTGELF
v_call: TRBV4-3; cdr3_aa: ASSHSRTGGYGTGELF
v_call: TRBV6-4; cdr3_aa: ASSDKAGSTDTQY
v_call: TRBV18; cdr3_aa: ASSAPGQGVLSNEQF
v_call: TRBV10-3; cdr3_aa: AISDRLVTGEQY
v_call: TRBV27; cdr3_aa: ASSLGTSGRDEQY
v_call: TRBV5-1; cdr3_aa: ASSPVTISGDTEAF
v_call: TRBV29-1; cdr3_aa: SVISGGLYNEQF
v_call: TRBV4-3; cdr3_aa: ASSLGTGDPNQPQH
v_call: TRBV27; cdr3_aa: ASSPTPGTAQETQY
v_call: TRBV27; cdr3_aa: AGQDYSLNEKLF
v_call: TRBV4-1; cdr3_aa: ASSQVPGDSYNEQF
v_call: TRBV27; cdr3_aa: ASSFFRSYEQY
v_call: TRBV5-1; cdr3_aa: ASSLAGGGRSGANVLT
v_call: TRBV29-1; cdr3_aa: SVAGERRLYNEQF